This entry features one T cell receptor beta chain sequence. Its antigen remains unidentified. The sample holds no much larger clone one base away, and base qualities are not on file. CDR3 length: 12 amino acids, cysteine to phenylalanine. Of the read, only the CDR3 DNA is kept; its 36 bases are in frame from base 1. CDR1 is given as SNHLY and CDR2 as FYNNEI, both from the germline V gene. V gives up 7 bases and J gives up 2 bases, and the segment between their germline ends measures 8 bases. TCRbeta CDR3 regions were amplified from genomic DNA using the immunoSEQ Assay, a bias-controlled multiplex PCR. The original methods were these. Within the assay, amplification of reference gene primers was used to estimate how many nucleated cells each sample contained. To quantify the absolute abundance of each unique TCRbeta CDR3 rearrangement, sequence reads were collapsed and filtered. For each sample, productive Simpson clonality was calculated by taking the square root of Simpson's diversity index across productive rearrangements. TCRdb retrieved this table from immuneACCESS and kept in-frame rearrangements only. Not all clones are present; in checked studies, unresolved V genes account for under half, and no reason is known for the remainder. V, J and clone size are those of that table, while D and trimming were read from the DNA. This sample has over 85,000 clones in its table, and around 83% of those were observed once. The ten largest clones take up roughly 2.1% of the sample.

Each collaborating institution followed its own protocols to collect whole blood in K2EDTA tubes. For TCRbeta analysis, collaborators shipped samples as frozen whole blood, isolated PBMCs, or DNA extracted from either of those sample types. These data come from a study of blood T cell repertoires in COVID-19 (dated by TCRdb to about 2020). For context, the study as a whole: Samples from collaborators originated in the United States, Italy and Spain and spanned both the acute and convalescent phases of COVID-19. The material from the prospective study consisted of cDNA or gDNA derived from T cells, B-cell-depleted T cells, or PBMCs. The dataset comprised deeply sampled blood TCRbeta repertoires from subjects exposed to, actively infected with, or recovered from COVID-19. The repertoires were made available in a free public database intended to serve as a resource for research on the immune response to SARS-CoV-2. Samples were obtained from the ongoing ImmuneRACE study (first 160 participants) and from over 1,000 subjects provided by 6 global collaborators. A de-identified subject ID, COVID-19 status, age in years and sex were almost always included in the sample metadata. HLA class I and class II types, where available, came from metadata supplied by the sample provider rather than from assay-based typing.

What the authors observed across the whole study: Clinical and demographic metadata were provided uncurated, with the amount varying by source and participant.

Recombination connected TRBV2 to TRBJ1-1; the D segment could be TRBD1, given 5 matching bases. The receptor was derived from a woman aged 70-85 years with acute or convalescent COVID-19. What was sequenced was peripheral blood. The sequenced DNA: TGTGCCAGCATGGGGCCAAACACTGAAGCTTTCTTT. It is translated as CASMGPNTEAFF. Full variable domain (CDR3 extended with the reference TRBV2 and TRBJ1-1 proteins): EPEVTQTPSHQVTQMGQEVILRCVPISNHLYFYWYRQILGQKVEFLVSFYNNEISEKSEIFDDQFSVERPDGSNFTLKIRSTKLEDSAMYFCASMGPNTEAFFGQGTRLTVV.